This T cell receptor (beta chain) comes out of a study of blood T cell repertoires in COVID-19. This clone came up once. V lost 7 bases and J lost 7, with 7 bases in between. The CDR3 extends over 11 amino acids. Only in-frame clones appear in the TCRdb table, and some are missing; sequencing was by immunoSEQ multiplex PCR. The sample has a few hundred thousand clones, 88% seen once. The sequenced sample was peripheral blood. V is TRBV12-3 or TRBV12-4 and J is TRBJ1-4; D gene ambiguous. This sequence originates from a middle-aged woman who had recovered from COVID-19. This CDR3 is CASKGGEKLFF. The DNA for the CDR3 is TGTGCCAGCAAGGGAGGTGAAAAACTGTTTTTT.